A selection of T cell receptor beta chains follows, all from one sample in a study of blood T cells in healthy people across ages. TCRdb fed the 5' RACE reads into MiXCR, producing one record per CDR3 protein. The table includes about 840,000 distinct CDR3 sequences, 25% to 30% detected once. This same sample was also part of a study on T cells of mothers and their children.

The sample was blood. Receptors were obtained from a woman in her thirties or forties in good health. Both conserved end residues are part of each CDR3. D genes are given only for firm matches. A clone size is listed for some rows: how often the clone was seen (once, few, many), or a class if it is expanded.

clone_size,v_call,j_call,d_call,cdr3_aa,cdr3_nt
NA,TRBV4-1,TRBJ2-7,NA,CASSQTGGRNYEQYF,TGCGCCAGCAGCCAAACCGGGGGTAGAAACTACGAGCAGTACTTC
NA,TRBV5-1,TRBJ1-2,TRBD1,CASSSQGVNYGYTF,TGCGCCAGCAGTTCACAGGGGGTTAACTATGGCTACACCTTC
many,TRBV28,TRBJ1-2,NA,CASSLSYNYGYTF,TGTGCCAGCAGTTTAAGTTACAACTATGGCTACACCTTC
NA,TRBV11-2,TRBJ1-1,NA,CASSLGGLRTEAFF,TGTGCCAGCAGCTTAGGAGGGCTGCGCACTGAAGCTTTCTTT
NA,TRBV2,TRBJ2-7,TRBD1,CAFGGDRGREQYF,TGTGCCTTCGGTGGGGACAGGGGACGAGAGCAGTACTTC
NA,TRBV12-3/TRBV12-4,TRBJ1-5,NA,CASSPNRAVRNQPQHF,TGTGCCAGCAGCCCGAACAGGGCGGTACGCAATCAGCCCCAGCATTTT
few,TRBV7-2,TRBJ2-3,NA,CASSARGTDTQYF,TGTGCCAGCAGCGCCAGGGGTACAGATACGCAGTATTTT
few,TRBV27,TRBJ2-7,NA,CASSVRGYEQYF,TGTGCCAGCAGTGTCAGGGGCTACGAGCAGTACTTC
NA,TRBV5-1,TRBJ2-1,NA,CASRSVYNEQFF,TGCGCCAGCAGATCGGTCTACAATGAGCAGTTCTTC
NA,TRBV9,TRBJ2-1,NA,CASSVGPEAYNEQFF,TGTGCCAGCAGCGTAGGTCCGGAAGCCTACAATGAGCAGTTCTTC
few,TRBV2,TRBJ1-6,TRBD1,CASGRDRVNSPLHF,TGTGCCAGCGGCCGGGACAGGGTTAATTCACCCCTCCACTTT
few,TRBV6-6,TRBJ2-7,TRBD1,CAHGTGRDEQYF,TGTGCCCATGGGACAGGGAGGGACGAGCAGTACTTC
NA,TRBV28,TRBJ2-7,NA,CASSLSPGPRAYKQYF,TGTGCCAGCAGTTTATCGCCAGGGCCAAGGGCGTACAAGCAGTACTTC
NA,TRBV7-2,TRBJ1-1,TRBD1,CASSFAGTANTEAFF,TGTGCCAGCAGCTTCGCCGGGACAGCGAACACTGAAGCTTTCTTT
NA,TRBV2,TRBJ2-4,TRBD1,CASRGTGAQAKNIQYF,TGTGCCAGCAGGGGGACAGGGGCGCAAGCCAAAAACATTCAGTACTTC
many,TRBV12-3/TRBV12-4,TRBJ1-4,NA,CASSRRQVQEKLFF,TGTGCCAGCAGCCGAAGACAGGTTCAGGAAAAACTGTTTTTT
NA,TRBV6-5,TRBJ2-5,TRBD2,CASSYGSSGGEETQYF,TGTGCCAGCAGTTACGGATCTAGCGGGGGGGAAGAGACCCAGTACTTC
NA,TRBV28,TRBJ1-2,NA,CASSSPTRDANYGYTF,TGTGCCAGCAGTTCCCCTACCAGGGACGCTAACTATGGCTACACCTTC
many,TRBV10-2,TRBJ2-7,NA,CASSDLGRGYEQYF,TGCGCCAGCAGTGACCTGGGACGGGGATACGAGCAGTACTTC
many,TRBV18,TRBJ1-4,NA,CASSTDINEKLFF,TGTGCCAGCTCGACAGATATCAATGAAAAACTGTTTTTT
NA,TRBV5-1,TRBJ1-1,NA,CASKLETLARTGAFF,TGCGCCAGCAAATTAGAGACCCTAGCGAGGACTGGAGCTTTCTTT
few,TRBV28,TRBJ2-7,TRBD1,CASSRLGQGYEQYF,TGTGCCAGCAGCCGACTGGGACAGGGCTACGAGCAGTACTTC
many,TRBV15,TRBJ2-7,NA,CATSRANSIYEQYF,TGTGCCACCAGCAGAGCCAATTCTATATACGAGCAGTACTTC
once,TRBV5-1,TRBJ2-5,TRBD1,CASSPIGAGGSEQYF,TGCGCCAGCAGCCCTATCGGGGCAGGGGGCAGTGAGCAGTACTTC
many,TRBV4-3,TRBJ2-5,NA,CASSQDRVETQYF,TGCGCCAGCAGCCAAGATAGGGTGGAGACCCAGTACTTC
NA,TRBV7-3,TRBJ2-3,TRBD1,CASSQQGVGTDTQYF,TGTGCCAGCAGCCAGCAGGGGGTAGGCACAGATACGCAGTATTTT
NA,TRBV6-2/TRBV6-3,TRBJ1-2,TRBD1,CASSYESAGTGERYTF,TGTGCCAGCAGTTATGAATCCGCCGGGACAGGGGAGCGCTACACCTTC
NA,TRBV7-6,TRBJ2-7,TRBD1,CASSLRTGGRTYEQYF,TGTGCCAGCAGCTTACGGACAGGGGGCAGGACCTACGAGCAGTACTTC
few,TRBV3-1,TRBJ1-4,NA,CASSQEAQDRGGLFF,TGTGCCAGCAGCCAAGAGGCCCAAGACAGAGGGGGACTGTTTTTT
few,TRBV5-1,TRBJ2-6,TRBD1,CASGGQGDGANVLTF,TGCGCCAGCGGAGGACAGGGGGATGGGGCCAACGTCCTGACTTTC
NA,TRBV3-1,TRBJ1-2,NA,CASRDRQRTNYGYTF,TGTGCCAGCAGAGATCGACAGCGCACTAACTATGGCTACACCTTC
few,TRBV5-8,TRBJ1-5,NA,CASSAGTDQPQHF,TGTGCCAGCAGCGCCGGGACGGATCAGCCCCAGCATTTT
many,TRBV29-1,TRBJ2-1,TRBD1,CSVGRDRGEQFF,TGCAGCGTTGGTCGGGACAGGGGTGAGCAGTTCTTC
NA,TRBV5-1,TRBJ2-5,TRBD2,CASTRQGGGQETQYF,TGCGCCAGCACCCGGCAGGGCGGGGGCCAAGAGACCCAGTACTTC
NA,TRBV28,TRBJ2-7,NA,CASSLATGPLYEQYF,TGTGCCAGCAGTTTAGCCACAGGGCCCCTCTACGAGCAGTACTTC
NA,TRBV28,TRBJ2-3,TRBD2,CASRAGLAVSTDTQYF,TGTGCCAGCAGAGCCGGACTAGCGGTTAGCACAGATACGCAGTATTTT
NA,TRBV3-1,TRBJ1-1,NA,CASSSRGAGGGTEAFF,TGTGCCAGCAGTTCGCGGGGGGCCGGAGGGGGCACTGAAGCTTTCTTT
NA,TRBV27,TRBJ2-1,NA,CASSPRGSVGIYNEQFF,TGTGCCAGCAGTCCAAGGGGTAGCGTGGGAATTTACAATGAGCAGTTCTTC
NA,TRBV12-5,TRBJ2-1,TRBD2,CASGLAGFGNEQFF,TGTGCTAGTGGACTAGCGGGATTCGGCAATGAGCAGTTCTTC
NA,TRBV28,TRBJ2-1,TRBD1,CASRARGQGTYNEQFF,TGTGCCAGCAGGGCGAGGGGACAGGGAACCTACAATGAGCAGTTCTTC
few,TRBV11-2,TRBJ2-1,TRBD2,CASTPSGGAYEQFF,TGTGCCAGCACCCCCAGCGGGGGGGCCTATGAGCAGTTCTTC
NA,TRBV3-1,TRBJ2-7,NA,CASSQDVPSGYPYEQYF,TGTGCCAGCAGCCAAGATGTCCCAAGCGGGTACCCCTACGAGCAGTACTTC
NA,TRBV24-1,TRBJ1-2,NA,CATSGGPGSGYTF,TGTGCCACCAGTGGGGGACCGGGGAGTGGCTACACCTTC
NA,TRBV20-1,TRBJ2-7,TRBD2,CSARSASGNYEQYF,TGCAGTGCTAGATCGGCTAGCGGGAACTACGAGCAGTACTTC
once,TRBV2,TRBJ1-1,NA,CARDGRPNTEAFF,TGTGCCAGGGACGGCAGGCCGAACACTGAAGCTTTCTTT